Shown below are 2 T cell receptor beta chains from a single sample sequenced in a study of shared clonotypes between healthy human individuals. Some clones are missing from TCRdb's copy, which holds only in-frame ones; the method was immunoSEQ multiplex PCR. Of just over 2,000,000 clones listed, roughly 94% are singletons. The sample comprised naive CD4+ T cells sorted from blood. The subset is: CD45RA+ positively selected. The receptors here all came from a man younger than 35 in good health.

V and J are TRBV7-9 and TRBJ1-1; D unresolved. Per the germline V gene, CDR1 is SEHNR and CDR2 is FQNEAQ (reference sequence). Trimming took 2 bases from V and 8 from J, leaving 12 bases between them. CDR3 length equals 13 residues. The CDR3 spells CASSLNSGVEAFF. CDR3 sequence (DNA): TGTGCCAGCAGCTTAAATTCCGGAGTGGAAGCTTTCTTT.

The V gene is TRBV4-1, the J gene TRBJ2-3; 8 bases match TRBD2. The CDR3 is made up of 15 amino acids. The V gene's germline CDR1 is MGHRA and CDR2 YSYEKL. V shed 4 bases, J shed 0 bases, and the junction held 3 bases outside the gene matches. CDR3 residues: CASSPAGVSTDTQYF. In DNA, the CDR3 is TGCGCCAGCAGCCCAGCGGGAGTCAGCACAGATACGCAGTATTTT.